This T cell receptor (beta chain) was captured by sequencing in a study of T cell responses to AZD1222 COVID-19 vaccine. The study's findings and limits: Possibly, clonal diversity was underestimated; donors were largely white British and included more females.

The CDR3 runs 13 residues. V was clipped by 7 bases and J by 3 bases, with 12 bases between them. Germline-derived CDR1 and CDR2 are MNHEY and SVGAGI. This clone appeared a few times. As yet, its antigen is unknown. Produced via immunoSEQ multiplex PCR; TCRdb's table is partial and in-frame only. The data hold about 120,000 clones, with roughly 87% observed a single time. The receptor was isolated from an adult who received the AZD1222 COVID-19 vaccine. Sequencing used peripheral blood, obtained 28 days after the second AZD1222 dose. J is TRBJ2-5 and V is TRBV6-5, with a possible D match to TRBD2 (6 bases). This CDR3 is CASTRGGEETQYF. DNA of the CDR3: TGTGCCAGCACCCGCGGCGGGGAAGAGACCCAGTACTTC.